These T cell receptor beta chains were read from a single sample in a study of blood T cell repertoires in COVID-19. Profiled with immunoSEQ multiplex PCR; TCRdb holds only in-frame clones, not every one. The data show about 96,000 clones, about 90% seen once. The sample taken for sequencing was peripheral blood. These receptors were collected from a human donor with COVID-19, enrolled during active disease. The donor label of this sample is uncertain. CDR3s include the opening cysteine and the closing phenylalanine or tryptophan. Fields, in order: J gene, D gene, clone size, CDR3 length, V gene, CDR3 DNA, CDR3 protein. D genes are given only for firm matches. Expanded clones get a size class; other rows say once, few or many, or leave the size out.

j_call: TRBJ1-2
d_call: -
clone_size: -
cdr3_length: 13
v_call: TRBV6-5
cdr3_nt: TGTGCCAGCAGTTACGAGGGTAATCATGGCTACACCTTC
cdr3_aa: CASSYEGNHGYTF

j_call: TRBJ1-5
d_call: -
clone_size: -
cdr3_length: 12
v_call: TRBV5-6
cdr3_nt: TGTGCCAGCAGCTTCCTCGATCAGCCCCAGCATTTT
cdr3_aa: CASSFLDQPQHF

j_call: TRBJ2-7
d_call: -
clone_size: -
cdr3_length: 16
v_call: TRBV4-2
cdr3_nt: TGTGCCAGCAGCCAAGATAGACTCTCACTGAACTACGAGCAGTACTTC
cdr3_aa: CASSQDRLSLNYEQYF

j_call: TRBJ2-3
d_call: TRBD2
clone_size: -
cdr3_length: 16
v_call: TRBV6-6
cdr3_nt: TGTGCCAGCAGCCTCGGGACTAGCGGATACACAGATACGCAGTATTTT
cdr3_aa: CASSLGTSGYTDTQYF

j_call: TRBJ1-1
d_call: -
clone_size: -
cdr3_length: 16
v_call: TRBV5-6
cdr3_nt: TGTGCCAGCAGCTTGGAGAAGGGGATGGAGAACACTGAAGCTTTCTTT
cdr3_aa: CASSLEKGMENTEAFF

j_call: TRBJ1-1
d_call: -
clone_size: -
cdr3_length: 14
v_call: TRBV19
cdr3_nt: TGTGCCAGTAGAGTCGCACAGTTGAACACTGAAGCTTTCTTT
cdr3_aa: CASRVAQLNTEAFF

j_call: TRBJ2-5
d_call: TRBD1
clone_size: -
cdr3_length: 14
v_call: TRBV5-1
cdr3_nt: TGCGCCAGCAGCTCCGGACAGGGCAGAGAGACCCAGTACTTC
cdr3_aa: CASSSGQGRETQYF

j_call: TRBJ1-1
d_call: TRBD1
clone_size: -
cdr3_length: 16
v_call: TRBV6-6
cdr3_nt: TGTGCCAGCAGTTACTCCAGGGGGCTTATGAACACTGAAGCTTTCTTT
cdr3_aa: CASSYSRGLMNTEAFF

j_call: TRBJ2-1
d_call: -
clone_size: -
cdr3_length: 15
v_call: TRBV5-1
cdr3_nt: TGCGCCAGCAGCCCCCCAGGGCGGGAAGTCCCCCAGCAGTTCTTC
cdr3_aa: CASSPPGREVPQQFF

j_call: TRBJ1-6
d_call: -
clone_size: -
cdr3_length: 17
v_call: TRBV30
cdr3_nt: TGTGCCTGGAGGGTTTGGTCAGGAGGCGCCGATAATTCACCCCTCCACTTT
cdr3_aa: CAWRVWSGGADNSPLHF

j_call: TRBJ1-5
d_call: -
clone_size: -
cdr3_length: 16
v_call: TRBV21-1
cdr3_nt: TGTGCCAGCAGCAATTTAATCGGATTCGCGGGTCAGCCCCAGCATTTT
cdr3_aa: CASSNLIGFAGQPQHF

j_call: TRBJ1-3
d_call: -
clone_size: once
cdr3_length: 14
v_call: TRBV11-3
cdr3_nt: TGTGCCAGCAGCTTCGACAGGCCTGGAAACACCATATATTTT
cdr3_aa: CASSFDRPGNTIYF

j_call: TRBJ2-6
d_call: -
clone_size: -
cdr3_length: 16
v_call: TRBV2
cdr3_nt: TGTGCCAGCAGCTTCAACACAGGGTCTGGGGCCAACGTCCTGACTTTC
cdr3_aa: CASSFNTGSGANVLTF

j_call: TRBJ1-1
d_call: -
clone_size: -
cdr3_length: 12
v_call: TRBV6-5
cdr3_nt: TGTGCCAGCAGGCTCAGGGGCTCTGAAGCTTTCTTT
cdr3_aa: CASRLRGSEAFF

j_call: TRBJ1-6
d_call: -
clone_size: -
cdr3_length: 17
v_call: TRBV7-2
cdr3_nt: TGTGCCAGCAGCTTAGGTGGGCAGATGCGGGGTAATTCACCCCTCCACTTT
cdr3_aa: CASSLGGQMRGNSPLHF

j_call: TRBJ2-2
d_call: TRBD1
clone_size: -
cdr3_length: 16
v_call: TRBV15
cdr3_nt: TGTGCCACCAGCAGACCTGACAGGGGGGCCACCGGGGAGCTGTTTTTT
cdr3_aa: CATSRPDRGATGELFF

j_call: TRBJ2-5
d_call: TRBD2
clone_size: -
cdr3_length: 14
v_call: TRBV9
cdr3_nt: TGTGCCACCAGCGTGGGGGGAGGGCCCGAGACCCAGTACTTC
cdr3_aa: CATSVGGGPETQYF

j_call: TRBJ1-3
d_call: -
clone_size: -
cdr3_length: 14
v_call: TRBV6-5
cdr3_nt: TGTGCCAGCAGGGCAGGGGAGGGTGGAAACACCATATATTTT
cdr3_aa: CASRAGEGGNTIYF

j_call: TRBJ2-7
d_call: TRBD1
clone_size: once
cdr3_length: 14
v_call: TRBV11-2
cdr3_nt: TGTGCCAGCATCCTCAGCCGACAGGGTGGCGAGCAGTACTTC
cdr3_aa: CASILSRQGGEQYF

j_call: TRBJ1-1
d_call: -
clone_size: -
cdr3_length: 14
v_call: TRBV6-5
cdr3_nt: TGTGCCAGCAGCATACAGGAGGGTGGGACTGAAGCTTTCTTT
cdr3_aa: CASSIQEGGTEAFF

j_call: TRBJ1-2
d_call: TRBD1
clone_size: -
cdr3_length: 14
v_call: TRBV6-5
cdr3_nt: TGTGCCAGCAGACCTTCGGGACAGATCTATGGCTACACCTTC
cdr3_aa: CASRPSGQIYGYTF

j_call: TRBJ2-7
d_call: TRBD2
clone_size: once
cdr3_length: 15
v_call: TRBV6-5
cdr3_nt: TGTGCCAGCAGCCCCATAGCGGGGGGTTCCTACGAGCAGTACTTC
cdr3_aa: CASSPIAGGSYEQYF

j_call: TRBJ2-7
d_call: -
clone_size: -
cdr3_length: 15
v_call: TRBV4-1
cdr3_nt: TGCGCCAGCAGCCAAGCGATCCGGGAAACCTACGAGCAGTACTTC
cdr3_aa: CASSQAIRETYEQYF

j_call: TRBJ1-6
d_call: TRBD1
clone_size: once
cdr3_length: 13
v_call: TRBV12-3/TRBV12-4
cdr3_nt: TGTGCCAGCACCCCGACAGGGGTCTCACCCCTCCACTTT
cdr3_aa: CASTPTGVSPLHF

j_call: TRBJ2-2
d_call: TRBD1
clone_size: -
cdr3_length: 15
v_call: TRBV6-5
cdr3_nt: TGTGCCAGCAGTCGCTCGGGCCAGGGGGACGGGGAGCTGTTTTTT
cdr3_aa: CASSRSGQGDGELFF

j_call: TRBJ1-6
d_call: -
clone_size: -
cdr3_length: 15
v_call: TRBV28
cdr3_nt: TGTGCCAGCAGCGAAATCAATGGGGAGAATTCACCCCTCCACTTT
cdr3_aa: CASSEINGENSPLHF

j_call: TRBJ2-5
d_call: -
clone_size: -
cdr3_length: 13
v_call: TRBV11-3
cdr3_nt: TGTGCCAGCAGCTTATCGGTTCGGGAGACCCAGTACTTC
cdr3_aa: CASSLSVRETQYF

j_call: TRBJ1-2
d_call: -
clone_size: -
cdr3_length: 11
v_call: TRBV7-9
cdr3_nt: TGTGCCAGCAGCCGGAGCTATGGCTACACCTTC
cdr3_aa: CASSRSYGYTF